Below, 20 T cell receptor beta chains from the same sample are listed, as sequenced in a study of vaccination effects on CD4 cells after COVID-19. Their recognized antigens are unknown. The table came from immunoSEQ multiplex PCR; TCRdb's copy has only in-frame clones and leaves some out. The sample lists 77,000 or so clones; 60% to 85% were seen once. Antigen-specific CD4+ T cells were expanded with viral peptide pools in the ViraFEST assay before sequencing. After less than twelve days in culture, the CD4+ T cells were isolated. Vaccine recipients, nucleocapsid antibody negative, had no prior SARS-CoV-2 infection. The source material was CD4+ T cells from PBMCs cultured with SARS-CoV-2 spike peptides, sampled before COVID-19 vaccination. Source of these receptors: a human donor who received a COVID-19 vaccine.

CDR3 amino acids: CASSRGNSGANVLTF. The CDR3 DNA reads TGTGCCAGCAGCCGGGGTAACTCTGGGGCCAACGTCCTGACTTTC. The V and J genes are TRBV7-9 and TRBJ2-6; perhaps TRBD2 as D (5 bases). Deletions cut 5 bases from V and 0 bases from J, with 8 bases between. This CDR3 is 15 amino acids long. Germline V CDR1 and CDR2: SEHNR, FQNEAQ (reference sequence).

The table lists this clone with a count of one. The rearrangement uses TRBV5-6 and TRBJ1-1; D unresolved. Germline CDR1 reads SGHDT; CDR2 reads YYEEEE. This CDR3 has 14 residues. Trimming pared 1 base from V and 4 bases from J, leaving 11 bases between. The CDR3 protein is CASSLRGLVTEAFF. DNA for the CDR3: TGTGCCAGCAGCTTGAGAGGGTTGGTCACTGAAGCTTTCTTT.

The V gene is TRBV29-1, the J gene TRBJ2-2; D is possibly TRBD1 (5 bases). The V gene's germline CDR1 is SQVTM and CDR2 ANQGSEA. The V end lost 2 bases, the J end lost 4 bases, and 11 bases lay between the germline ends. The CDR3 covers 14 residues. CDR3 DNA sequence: TGCAGCGTTGAAAACTCCAGGGCCACCGGGGAGCTGTTTTTT. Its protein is CSVENSRATGELFF.

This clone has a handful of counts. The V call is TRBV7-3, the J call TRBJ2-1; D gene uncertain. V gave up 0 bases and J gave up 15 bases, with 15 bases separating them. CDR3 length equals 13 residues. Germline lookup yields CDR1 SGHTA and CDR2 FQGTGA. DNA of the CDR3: TGTGCCAGCAGCTTAACGGCCTCGATCCCCCCGTTCTTC. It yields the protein CASSLTASIPPFF. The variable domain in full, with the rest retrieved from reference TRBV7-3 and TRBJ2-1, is GAGVSQTPSNKVTEKGKYVELRCDPISGHTALYWYRQSLGQGPEFLIYFQGTGAADDSGLPNDRFFAVRPEGSVSTLKIQRTERGDSAVYLCASSLTASIPPFFGPGTRLTVL.

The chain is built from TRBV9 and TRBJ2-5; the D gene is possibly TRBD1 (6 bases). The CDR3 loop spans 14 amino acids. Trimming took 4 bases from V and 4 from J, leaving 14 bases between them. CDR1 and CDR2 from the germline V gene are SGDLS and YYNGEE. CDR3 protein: CASSRGSIGETQYF. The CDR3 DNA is TGTGCCAGCAGCAGGGGGTCCATTGGAGAGACCCAGTACTTC.

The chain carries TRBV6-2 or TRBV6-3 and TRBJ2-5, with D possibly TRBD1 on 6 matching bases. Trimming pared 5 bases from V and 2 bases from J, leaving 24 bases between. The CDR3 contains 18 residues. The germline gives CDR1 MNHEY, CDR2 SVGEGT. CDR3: CASSPRHYRVRGQETQYF. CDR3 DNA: TGTGCCAGCAGTCCGAGACATTACAGGGTTAGGGGGCAAGAGACCCAGTACTTC.

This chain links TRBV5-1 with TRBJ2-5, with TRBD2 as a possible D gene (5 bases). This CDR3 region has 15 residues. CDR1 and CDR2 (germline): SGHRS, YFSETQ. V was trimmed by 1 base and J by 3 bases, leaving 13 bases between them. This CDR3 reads CASSLSSGGKETQYF. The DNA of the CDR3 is TGCGCCAGCAGCTTGTCATCCGGAGGTAAAGAGACCCAGTACTTC. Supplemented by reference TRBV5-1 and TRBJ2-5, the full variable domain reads KAGVTQTPRYLIKTRGQQVTLSCSPISGHRSVSWYQQTPGQGLQFLFEYFSETQRNKGNFPGRFSGRQFSNSRSEMNVSTLELGDSALYLCASSLSSGGKETQYFGPGTRLLVL.

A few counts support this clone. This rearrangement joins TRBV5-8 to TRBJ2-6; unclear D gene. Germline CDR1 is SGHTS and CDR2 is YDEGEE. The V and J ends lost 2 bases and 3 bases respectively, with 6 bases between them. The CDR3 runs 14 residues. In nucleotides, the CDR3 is TGTGCCAGCAGCTTCTGGGATGGGGCCAACGTCCTGACTTTC. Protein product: CASSFWDGANVLTF. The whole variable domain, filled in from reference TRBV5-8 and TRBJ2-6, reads EAGVTQSPTHLIKTRGQQATLRCSPISGHTSVYWYQQALGLGLQFLLWYDEGEERNRGNFPPRFSGRQFPNYSSELNVNALELEDSALYLCASSFWDGANVLTFGAGSRLTVL.

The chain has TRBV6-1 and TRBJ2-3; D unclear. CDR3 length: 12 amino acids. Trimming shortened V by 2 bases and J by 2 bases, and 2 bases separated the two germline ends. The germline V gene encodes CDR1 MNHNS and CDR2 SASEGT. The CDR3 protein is CASSENTDTQYF. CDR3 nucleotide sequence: TGTGCCAGCAGTGAAAACACAGATACGCAGTATTTT.

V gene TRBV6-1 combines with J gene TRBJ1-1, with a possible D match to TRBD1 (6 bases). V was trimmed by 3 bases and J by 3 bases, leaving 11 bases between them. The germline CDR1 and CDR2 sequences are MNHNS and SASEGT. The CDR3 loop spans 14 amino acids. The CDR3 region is CASSETQGHTEAFF. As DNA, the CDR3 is TGTGCCAGCAGTGAGACACAGGGTCACACTGAAGCTTTCTTT.

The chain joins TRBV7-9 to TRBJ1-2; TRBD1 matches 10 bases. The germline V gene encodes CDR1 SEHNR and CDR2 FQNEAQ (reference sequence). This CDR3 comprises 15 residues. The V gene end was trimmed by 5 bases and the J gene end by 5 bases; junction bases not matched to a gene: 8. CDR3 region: CASSEGTGVSYGYTF. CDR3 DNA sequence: TGTGCCAGCAGCGAGGGGACAGGGGTTTCTTATGGCTACACCTTC.

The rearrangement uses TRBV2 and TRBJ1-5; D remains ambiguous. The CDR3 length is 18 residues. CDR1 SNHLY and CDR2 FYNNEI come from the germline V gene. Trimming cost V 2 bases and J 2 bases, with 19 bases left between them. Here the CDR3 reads CASSEYPTLRDGNQPQHF. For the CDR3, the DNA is TGTGCCAGCAGTGAATATCCCACCCTGAGAGACGGCAATCAGCCCCAGCATTTT.

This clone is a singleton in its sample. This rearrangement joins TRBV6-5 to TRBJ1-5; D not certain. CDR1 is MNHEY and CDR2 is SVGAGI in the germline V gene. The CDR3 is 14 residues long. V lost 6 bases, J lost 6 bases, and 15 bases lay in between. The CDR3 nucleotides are TGTGCCAGCAGCCTTACTTGGGAGGGTCAGCCCCAGCATTTT. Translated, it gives CASSLTWEGQPQHF.

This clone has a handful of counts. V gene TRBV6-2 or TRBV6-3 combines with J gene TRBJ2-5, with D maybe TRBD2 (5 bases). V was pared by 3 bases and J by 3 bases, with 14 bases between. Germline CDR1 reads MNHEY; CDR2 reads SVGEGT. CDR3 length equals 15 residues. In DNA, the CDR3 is TGTGCCAGCAGTTATCCGCAGAACGGGGAAGAGACCCAGTACTTC. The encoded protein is CASSYPQNGEETQYF.

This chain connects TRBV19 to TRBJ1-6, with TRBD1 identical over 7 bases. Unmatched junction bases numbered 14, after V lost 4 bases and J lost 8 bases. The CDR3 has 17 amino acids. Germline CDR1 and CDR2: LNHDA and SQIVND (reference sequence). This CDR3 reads CASSSQFTGTVHSPLHF. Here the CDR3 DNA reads TGTGCCAGTAGTAGCCAATTCACCGGGACAGTTCATTCACCCCTCCACTTT.

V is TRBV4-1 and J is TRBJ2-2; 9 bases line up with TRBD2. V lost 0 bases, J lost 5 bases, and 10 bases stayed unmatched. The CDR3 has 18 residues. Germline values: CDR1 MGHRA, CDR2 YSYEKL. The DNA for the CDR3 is TGCGCCAGCAGCCAAGATTCGAGCGGGGGGCCGTGGACCGGGGAGCTGTTTTTT. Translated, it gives CASSQDSSGGPWTGELFF.

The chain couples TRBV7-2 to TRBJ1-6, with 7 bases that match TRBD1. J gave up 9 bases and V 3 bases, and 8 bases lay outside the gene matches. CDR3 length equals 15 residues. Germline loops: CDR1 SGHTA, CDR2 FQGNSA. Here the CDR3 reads CASSFLTGSGSPLHF. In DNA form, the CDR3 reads TGTGCCAGCAGCTTTTTGACAGGGTCGGGTTCACCCCTCCACTTT.

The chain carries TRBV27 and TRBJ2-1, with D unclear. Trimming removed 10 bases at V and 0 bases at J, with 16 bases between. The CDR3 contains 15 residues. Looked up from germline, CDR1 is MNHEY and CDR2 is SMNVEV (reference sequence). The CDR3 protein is CATLGRRSSYNEQFF. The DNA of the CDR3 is TGTGCCACCTTAGGACGCAGGAGCTCCTACAATGAGCAGTTCTTC.

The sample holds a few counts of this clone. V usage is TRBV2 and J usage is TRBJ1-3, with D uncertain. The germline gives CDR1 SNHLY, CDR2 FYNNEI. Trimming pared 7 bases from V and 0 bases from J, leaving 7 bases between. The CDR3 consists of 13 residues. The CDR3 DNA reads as TGTGCCAGCATACGGGACTCTGGAAACACCATATATTTT. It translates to CASIRDSGNTIYF.

The CDR3 DNA reads as TGCGCCAGCAGCCAAGATCGGGACACAGATACGCAGTATTTT. Translating gives CASSQDRDTDTQYF. The chain recombines TRBV4-3 with TRBJ2-3; the D gene is possibly TRBD2 (5 bases). The CDR3 is made up of 14 amino acids. CDR1 and CDR2 from the germline V gene are LGHNA and YSLEER. Trimming cost V 0 bases and J 2 bases, with 6 bases left between them.